This entry describes one T cell receptor beta chain. The antigen is unknown. TCRdb reprocessed the RT-PCR reads via MiXCR and lists one record per CDR3 protein. Here the sample spans about 16,000 distinct CDR3 sequences, approximately 82% being singletons. This sample was taken from a study of yellow fever vaccine responses in identical twins. Study conclusions and caveats: On the reported evidence, twins' vaccine T cell responses seemed partly convergent and partly personalized.

Sample: T cells from blood (PBMCs), unsorted or a sorted subset (not recorded which), taken before or after yellow fever vaccination (not recorded which). The receptor comes from a woman between 18 and 30 years old who received the yellow fever vaccine.

The CDR3: CSVDFRRNQETQYF. DNA of the CDR3: TGCAGCGTTGACTTTCGACGGAACCAAGAGACCCAGTACTTC. The chain couples TRBV29-1 to TRBJ2-5; D ambiguous. Looked up from germline, CDR1 is SQVTM and CDR2 is ANQGSEA. Trimming shortened V by 3 bases and J by 0 bases, and 11 bases separated the two germline ends. This CDR3 contains 14 residues.